This T cell receptor beta chain was recorded in a study of blood T cell repertoires in COVID-19. About the study: Material from acute and convalescent COVID-19 was sourced from the United States, Italy and Spain.

How the authors handled the data: Amplification of reference gene primers was used by the study to estimate nucleated cell counts. Produced via immunoSEQ multiplex PCR; TCRdb's table is partial and in-frame only. That table gives V, J and clone size, and the DNA gave D and trimming. The top ten clones hold roughly 12% of a sample with about 140,000 clones, around 86% of them seen once. The sample consisted of PBMCs or T cells enriched from blood (not recorded which). The TCR originated in a man aged 55 to 70 who had recovered from COVID-19.

CDR3 in amino acids: CASSSTSGTSYEQYF. Written as DNA, the CDR3 is TGTGCCAGCAGCAGTACTAGCGGAACCTCCTACGAGCAGTACTTC. The gene calls are TRBV6-5 and TRBJ2-7, with 8 bases identical to TRBD2. V shed 6 bases, J shed 0 bases, and the junction held 7 bases outside the gene matches. Germline assignment: CDR1 MNHEY and CDR2 SVGAGI. There are 15 residues in the CDR3.